This TCR beta chain emerged from a study of blood T cell repertoires in COVID-19. The CDR3 length is 13 residues. Trimming removed 0 bases from V and 2 bases from J, with 4 bases in between. Germline V gives CDR1 LNHNV, CDR2 YYDKDF (reference sequence). Repertoires were generated with immunoSEQ multiplex PCR, while TCRdb's copy carries only in-frame clones and drops some. The data hold some 220,000 clones, with more than 75% observed a single time. This clonotype originated in a woman in her 70s with COVID-19, enrolled during active disease. Sequenced material: peripheral blood. The V gene is TRBV15, the J gene TRBJ1-2; D unresolved. The CDR3 loop is CATSRDRNYGYTF. DNA for the CDR3: TGTGCCACCAGCAGAGACAGGAACTATGGCTACACCTTC. Based on the CDR3 plus reference TRBV15 and TRBJ1-2, the full variable domain is DAMVIQNPRYQVTQFGKPVTLSCSQTLNHNVMYWYQQKSSQAPKLLFHYYDKDFNNEADTPDNFQSRRPNTSFCFLDIRSPGLGDTAMYLCATSRDRNYGYTFGSGTRLTVV.